The 13 T cell receptor beta chains in this list originate from one sample, sequenced in a study of blood T cell repertoires in COVID-19. TCRdb's copy holds only in-frame clones and misses some; the assay was immunoSEQ multiplex PCR. This table holds 150,000 to 160,000 clones, 80% found once. The specimen sequenced was peripheral blood. These receptors all come from a man in his sixties with acute or convalescent COVID-19.

This chain connects TRBV21-1 to TRBJ2-7; the table assigns TRBD2, which was not confirmed against the DNA. TRBV21-1 is labeled a pseudogene. The CDR3 consists of 11 residues. CDR3: CAYGGYYEQYF. The CDR3 nucleotides read TGTGCGTACGGGGGTTACTACGAGCAGTACTTC.

V gene TRBV29-1 combines with J gene TRBJ1-3, with D perhaps TRBD1 (5 bases). The CDR3 extends over 14 amino acids. Trimming cost V 7 bases and J 2 bases, with 15 bases left between them. The germline gives CDR1 SQVTM, CDR2 ANQGSEA. The CDR3 DNA sequence: TGCAGCGCCCGAAAGGACAAAGCTGGAAACACCATATATTTT. Amino acid sequence: CSARKDKAGNTIYF. Together with reference TRBV29-1 and TRBJ1-3, the CDR3 gives the full variable domain: SAVISQKPSRDICQRGTSLTIQCQVDSQVTMMFWYRQQPGQSLTLIATANQGSEATYESGFVIDKFPISRPNLTFSTLTVSNMSPEDSSIYLCSARKDKAGNTIYFGEGSWLTVV.

The V gene is TRBV7-9, the J gene TRBJ1-3; 8 bases are shared with TRBD1. The CDR3 covers 15 residues. Germline-derived CDR1 and CDR2 are SEHNR and FQNEAQ (reference sequence). Unmatched junction bases numbered 12, after V lost 7 bases and J lost 7 bases. The CDR3 reads CASTKDRAGGNTIYF. In DNA, the CDR3 is TGTGCCAGCACCAAGGACAGGGCGGGAGGGAACACCATATATTTT.

The chain links TRBV7-9 to TRBJ2-7; D possibly corresponds to TRBD2 (6 bases). Germline V lookup: CDR1 SEHNR, CDR2 FQNEAQ (reference sequence). The V end lost 6 bases, the J end lost 3 bases, and 12 bases lay between the germline ends. This CDR3 is built from 13 residues. This chain's CDR3 is CASREGLGYEQYF. In DNA, the CDR3 is TGTGCCAGCAGAGAGGGACTGGGCTACGAGCAGTACTTC.

The chain has TRBV5-8 and TRBJ2-2; unclear D gene. Trimming left V 9 bases short and J 3 bases short, with 6 bases between. The germline CDR1 and CDR2 sequences are SGHTS and YDEGEE. The CDR3 spans 11 residues. Here the CDR3 reads CAMADTGELFF. For the CDR3, the DNA is TGTGCCATGGCGGACACCGGGGAGCTGTTTTTT.

The rearrangement links TRBV7-3 to TRBJ2-7; D is perhaps TRBD2 (5 bases). Trimming cost V 6 bases and J 7 bases, with 19 bases left between them. The length of the CDR3 is 14 residues. Germline assignment: CDR1 SGHTA and CDR2 FQGTGA. The DNA for the CDR3 is TGTGCCAGCAGTACCCCGGCTCGGGCGGGTGAGCAGTACTTC. Protein product: CASSTPARAGEQYF.

The chain is built from TRBV7-3 and TRBJ2-5; D is unresolved. The CDR3 sequence is 13 residues long. Between the trimmed V and J ends, which lost 3 bases and 7 bases, there was a span of 12 bases. Germline V gene data show CDR1 as SGHTA and CDR2 as FQGTGA. The CDR3: CASSFSKDGTQYF. The CDR3 region has the DNA TGTGCCAGCAGCTTTAGCAAAGACGGGACCCAGTACTTC.

The table lists this clone with a count of one. This chain links TRBV2 with TRBJ1-2, with a possible D match to TRBD1 (5 bases). The CDR3 spans 14 residues. V gave up 3 bases and J gave up 7 bases, with 15 bases separating them. Germline values: CDR1 SNHLY, CDR2 FYNNEI. CDR3 nucleotides: TGTGCCAGCAGTGAGCGGTCAGGGCAGGGTGGCTACACCTTC. Protein: CASSERSGQGGYTF.

The V and J genes are TRBV9 and TRBJ1-4, with D maybe TRBD1 (5 bases). The ends were cut back, 4 bases at V and 7 bases at J, with 17 bases in the middle. The CDR3 contains 15 residues. In germline, CDR1 is SGDLS, CDR2 YYNGEE. CDR3 in amino acids: CASSLGTQKAEKLFF. CDR3 DNA: TGTGCCAGCAGCCTCGGGACTCAGAAGGCTGAAAAACTGTTTTTT.

This clone has just a few counts. The chain is built from TRBV10-2 and TRBJ1-6, with D maybe TRBD1 (6 bases). Germline values: CDR1 WSHSY, CDR2 SAAADI. CDR3 length: 16 amino acids. Trimming cost V 6 bases and J 7 bases, with 19 bases left between them. In nucleotides, the CDR3 is TGCGCCAGCAGCAGGGGCCGGGAGGGCTGGAATTCACCCCTCCACTTT. It yields the protein CASSRGREGWNSPLHF.

This clone was observed once. V is TRBV10-3 and J is TRBJ2-7; TRBD1 aligns across 12 bases. The junction had 9 bases not matched to a gene; V was cut back by 5 bases and J by 4 bases. Germline CDR1 reads ENHRY; CDR2 reads SYGVKD. The length of the CDR3 is 16 residues. The CDR3 nucleotides are TGTGCCATCAGTAATCCGGGACAGGGGGCCGGTTACGAGCAGTACTTC. This translates into CAISNPGQGAGYEQYF.

The chain has TRBV6-2 or TRBV6-3 and TRBJ1-3; maybe TRBD1 (5 bases). Trimming removed 6 bases at V and 0 bases at J, with 12 bases between. Germline V lookup: CDR1 MNHEY, CDR2 SVGEGT. The CDR3 sequence is 15 residues long. The CDR3 sequence is CASSLQAISGNTIYF. CDR3 nucleotide sequence: TGTGCCAGCAGCTTACAGGCAATCTCTGGAAACACCATATATTTT.

The V call is TRBV4-2, the J call TRBJ1-3; D perhaps matches TRBD1 (6 bases). V lost 0 bases to trimming and J lost 4 bases, with 13 bases between them. Germline lookup yields CDR1 LGHNA and CDR2 YNFKEQ. The CDR3 runs 16 residues. CDR3 in amino acids: CASSQDGGRTGNTIYF. As DNA, the CDR3 is TGTGCCAGCAGCCAAGATGGGGGCAGGACCGGAAACACCATATATTTT.